The rows below give T cell receptor beta chains drawn from one sample of a study of chemoradiotherapy in HPV16-positive cancers. Here immunoSEQ multiplex PCR was the method, and the copy in TCRdb shows in-frame clones only, minus some. The repertoire has more than 25,000 clones, over 90% of them found once; the top ten carry roughly 18%. The sequences come from blood, collected from a patient who underwent chemoradiotherapy. The receptors originated from a human donor with HPV-associated anogenital cancer. Each CDR3 is given with its conserved first and last residue. Each record gives: D gene, V gene, clone size, J gene, CDR3 protein, CDR3 DNA. D genes are given only for firm matches. Size is stated for part of the rows, as once, few or many counts, or as a class when the clone is expanded.

D gene: NA
V gene: TRBV5-4
clone size: once
J gene: TRBJ2-2
CDR3 protein: CASSLGLTAGELFF
CDR3 DNA: TGTGCCAGCAGCTTGGGTTTAACGGCCGGGGAGCTGTTTTTT

D gene: NA
V gene: TRBV19
clone size: NA
J gene: TRBJ1-5
CDR3 protein: CASSIRDTNQPQHF
CDR3 DNA: TGTGCCAGTAGTATAAGGGACACCAATCAGCCCCAGCATTTT

D gene: NA
V gene: TRBV19
clone size: once
J gene: TRBJ2-3
CDR3 protein: CASSITLGTSTDTQYF
CDR3 DNA: TGTGCCAGTAGTATTACTTTGGGGACTAGCACAGATACGCAGTATTTT

D gene: TRBD2
V gene: TRBV4-1
clone size: NA
J gene: TRBJ2-7
CDR3 protein: CASSPLLAGDYEQYF
CDR3 DNA: TGCGCCAGCAGCCCATTGCTAGCGGGAGACTACGAGCAGTACTTC

D gene: TRBD1
V gene: TRBV7-2
clone size: NA
J gene: TRBJ2-7
CDR3 protein: CASSSQGQGAYEQYF
CDR3 DNA: TGTGCCAGCAGCTCACAGGGACAGGGGGCCTACGAGCAGTACTTC

D gene: NA
V gene: TRBV7-2
clone size: NA
J gene: TRBJ1-4
CDR3 protein: CASSHLLDRDEKLFF
CDR3 DNA: TGTGCCAGCAGCCACCTTTTGGACCGGGATGAAAAACTGTTTTTT

D gene: TRBD2
V gene: TRBV4-1
clone size: NA
J gene: TRBJ2-2
CDR3 protein: CASSQEGGITGELFF
CDR3 DNA: TGCGCCAGCAGCCAAGAGGGGGGGATCACCGGGGAGCTGTTTTTT

D gene: NA
V gene: TRBV7-9
clone size: NA
J gene: TRBJ1-5
CDR3 protein: CASSSLQTNQPQHF
CDR3 DNA: TGTGCCAGCAGCTCCCTCCAAACAAATCAGCCCCAGCATTTT

D gene: TRBD1
V gene: TRBV28
clone size: NA
J gene: TRBJ1-1
CDR3 protein: CASSPIGTANTEAFF
CDR3 DNA: TGTGCCAGCAGTCCGATCGGGACAGCTAACACTGAAGCTTTCTTT

D gene: NA
V gene: TRBV7-9
clone size: NA
J gene: TRBJ2-1
CDR3 protein: CASSLIDGAARYNEQFF
CDR3 DNA: TGTGCCAGCAGCTTAATCGACGGGGCAGCACGATACAATGAGCAGTTCTTC

D gene: NA
V gene: TRBV19
clone size: NA
J gene: TRBJ2-7
CDR3 protein: CASSTGTSYEQYF
CDR3 DNA: TGTGCCAGTAGCACCGGGACATCCTACGAGCAGTACTTC

D gene: TRBD1
V gene: TRBV28
clone size: NA
J gene: TRBJ1-2
CDR3 protein: CASSLVRQGAYGYTF
CDR3 DNA: TGTGCCAGCAGTTTAGTCCGACAGGGGGCCTATGGCTACACCTTC

D gene: NA
V gene: TRBV7-8
clone size: NA
J gene: TRBJ1-2
CDR3 protein: CASSWDFRESGYTF
CDR3 DNA: TGTGCCAGCAGCTGGGACTTTAGAGAAAGTGGCTACACCTTC

D gene: NA
V gene: TRBV6-4
clone size: NA
J gene: TRBJ1-5
CDR3 protein: CASSPDYSNQPQHF
CDR3 DNA: TGTGCCAGCAGCCCCGATTATAGCAATCAGCCCCAGCATTTT

D gene: TRBD1
V gene: TRBV18
clone size: NA
J gene: TRBJ2-3
CDR3 protein: CASSQTGGGTDTQYF
CDR3 DNA: TGTGCCAGCTCACAGACAGGGGGTGGCACAGATACGCAGTATTTT

D gene: NA
V gene: TRBV19
clone size: once
J gene: TRBJ2-3
CDR3 protein: CASRAGAASTDTQYF
CDR3 DNA: TGTGCCAGTAGGGCGGGGGCCGCTAGCACAGATACGCAGTATTTT

D gene: NA
V gene: TRBV15
clone size: NA
J gene: TRBJ1-1
CDR3 protein: CATSRTPSNEAFF
CDR3 DNA: TGTGCCACCAGCAGGACACCTTCCAATGAAGCTTTCTTT

D gene: NA
V gene: TRBV7-2
clone size: NA
J gene: TRBJ1-1
CDR3 protein: CASSLEQASEAFF
CDR3 DNA: TGTGCCAGCAGCTTGGAACAGGCCAGTGAAGCTTTCTTT

D gene: TRBD2
V gene: TRBV19
clone size: NA
J gene: TRBJ2-6
CDR3 protein: CASSMWWLAGEFSGANVLTF
CDR3 DNA: TGTGCCAGTAGTATGTGGTGGTTAGCGGGAGAGTTTTCTGGGGCCAACGTCCTGACTTTC

D gene: TRBD1
V gene: TRBV29-1
clone size: NA
J gene: TRBJ1-3
CDR3 protein: CSVTTGTGGSGNTIYF
CDR3 DNA: TGCAGCGTGACAACTGGGACAGGGGGCTCTGGAAACACCATATATTTT

D gene: TRBD2
V gene: TRBV7-3
clone size: NA
J gene: TRBJ2-3
CDR3 protein: CASSLAGGTDTQYF
CDR3 DNA: TGTGCCAGCAGCTTAGCGGGGGGCACAGATACGCAGTATTTT

D gene: NA
V gene: TRBV6-5
clone size: NA
J gene: TRBJ2-7
CDR3 protein: CASSYSVGVKGEQYF
CDR3 DNA: TGTGCCAGCAGTTACTCGGTCGGGGTGAAGGGGGAGCAGTACTTC

D gene: NA
V gene: TRBV9
clone size: NA
J gene: TRBJ1-1
CDR3 protein: CASSAGLGTEAFF
CDR3 DNA: TGTGCCAGCAGCGCCGGGCTGGGCACTGAAGCTTTCTTT

D gene: NA
V gene: TRBV28
clone size: NA
J gene: TRBJ1-5
CDR3 protein: CASTSLSGPQHF
CDR3 DNA: TGTGCCAGCACCTCGCTGAGTGGGCCCCAGCATTTT

D gene: NA
V gene: TRBV7-9
clone size: once
J gene: TRBJ2-2
CDR3 protein: CASARATGELFF
CDR3 DNA: TGTGCCAGCGCTCGCGCCACCGGGGAGCTGTTTTTT

D gene: TRBD1
V gene: TRBV5-8
clone size: NA
J gene: TRBJ1-5
CDR3 protein: CASSSGQVVGQPQHF
CDR3 DNA: TGTGCCAGCAGCTCTGGACAGGTTGTAGGTCAGCCCCAGCATTTT

D gene: TRBD1
V gene: TRBV4-2
clone size: NA
J gene: TRBJ1-4
CDR3 protein: CASSQPQGADEKLFF
CDR3 DNA: TGTGCCAGCAGCCAACCACAGGGGGCAGATGAAAAACTGTTTTTT

D gene: TRBD1
V gene: TRBV18
clone size: NA
J gene: TRBJ2-1
CDR3 protein: CASSPPQGASYNEQFF
CDR3 DNA: TGTGCCAGCTCACCACCCCAGGGGGCGTCCTACAATGAGCAGTTCTTC